Presented here are 5 T cell receptor beta chains from one specimen sequenced in a study of technical replicates of blood from a few donors. Sequencing used immunoSEQ multiplex PCR; TCRdb keeps in-frame clones, though not all of them. The sample yields fewer than 90,000 clones, almost 98% seen once. Source material: T cells isolated from PBMCs. These receptors were obtained from a human donor in good health.

This rearrangement joins TRBV2 to TRBJ2-1, with D tentatively TRBD2 (6 bases). The V and J ends lost 3 bases and 8 bases respectively, with 8 bases between them. This CDR3 is built from 12 residues. The germline V gene has CDR1 SNHLY and CDR2 FYNNEI. The CDR3 DNA follows: TGTGCCAGCAGTGACGGAGGGGATGAGCAGTTCTTC. It translates to CASSDGGDEQFF.

Comments on this clone: The identical CDR3 is also encoded by other nucleotide sequences in the sample. The rearrangement uses TRBV4-1 and TRBJ2-5; 8 nucleotides align to TRBD2. J gave up 5 bases and V 3 bases, and 8 bases lay outside the gene matches. The CDR3 contains 15 residues. Germline V gives CDR1 MGHRA, CDR2 YSYEKL. CDR3 residues: CASSQGLAGEETQYF. CDR3 DNA: TGCGCCAGCAGCCAGGGGCTAGCGGGTGAGGAGACCCAGTACTTC.

In DNA form, the CDR3 reads TGTGCCAGCAGGTCCTTCTTCTACGAGCAGTACTTC. Translation gives CASRSFFYEQYF. The rearrangement joins TRBV27 to TRBJ2-7; no firm D call. Germline V lookup: CDR1 MNHEY, CDR2 SMNVEV (reference sequence). V gave up 6 bases and J gave up 3 bases, with 9 bases separating them. The CDR3 length is 12 residues.

The rearrangement uses TRBV28 and TRBJ2-7; D unclear. Between the trimmed V and J ends, which lost 3 bases and 4 bases, there was a span of 7 bases. Germline V lookup: CDR1 MDHEN, CDR2 SYDVKM. The CDR3 runs 12 residues. CDR3 sequence (DNA): TGTGCCAGCAGTTTTGAGGAGTACGAGCAGTACTTC. It is translated as CASSFEEYEQYF.

This sequence joins TRBV5-1 and TRBJ1-1, with 9 bases aligning to TRBD1. The germline V gene encodes CDR1 SGHRS and CDR2 YFSETQ. Germline trimming cut 3 bases from V and 4 bases from J; bases unmatched to any gene: 7. The CDR3 length is 15 residues. CDR3 nucleotide sequence: TGCGCCAGCAGCTATTACAGGGGGCGCGGCACTGAAGCTTTCTTT. It yields the protein CASSYYRGRGTEAFF.